A selection of T cell receptor beta chains follows, all from one sample in a study of T and B cells in COVID-19 patients. Via MiXCR, TCRdb re-called the multiplex PCR reads, giving one row per CDR3 protein. The sample includes under 4,500 distinct CDR3 sequences, roughly 25% of them seen just once. Sample: blood. Source of these receptors: a human donor with active COVID-19. The CDR3 runs from the conserved cysteine through the conserved F or W. D genes are given only for firm matches. Clone size is shown for a subset of rows, as once, few, many or a class of expanded clone.

d_gene,abundance,j_gene,v_gene,CDR3aa,CDR3nt
NA,medium-sized,TRBJ2-7,TRBV29-1,CSVEIDRPFSFYSYEQYF,TGCAGCGTTGAAATCGACAGGCCCTTTAGTTTCTACTCCTACGAGCAGTACTTC
NA,medium-sized,TRBJ1-1,TRBV18,CASSSSGGTEAFF,TGTGCCAGCTCCTCGAGCGGGGGGACTGAAGCTTTCTTT
TRBD2,NA,TRBJ2-2,TRBV5-6,CASSTPGTSGRPVAGELFF,TGCGCCAGCAGCACCCCCGGGACTAGCGGGAGACCGGTCGCCGGGGAGCTGTTTTTT
TRBD2,NA,TRBJ2-1,TRBV19,CASTRGGTSGWNEQFF,TGTGCCAGTACCAGGGGGGGGACTAGCGGGTGGAATGAGCAGTTCTTC
NA,medium-sized,TRBJ1-4,TRBV19,CASSSQVATNEKLFF,TGTGCCAGTAGTTCCCAGGTCGCAACTAATGAAAAACTGTTTTTT
TRBD2,medium-sized,TRBJ2-3,TRBV19,CASSTSGSGWDTQYF,TGTGCCAGTAGTACTAGCGGGAGCGGATGGGATACGCAGTATTTT
TRBD2,large,TRBJ2-1,TRBV29-1,CSVGAAGGGNEQFF,TGCAGCGTTGGAGCAGCGGGAGGTGGAAATGAGCAGTTCTTC
NA,medium-sized,TRBJ2-7,TRBV30,CASTFQGTYHEQYF,TGTGCCTCCACCTTCCAGGGGACTTACCACGAGCAGTACTTC
TRBD1,medium-sized,TRBJ2-2,TRBV12-3/TRBV12-4,CASSPGTGLYTGELFF,TGTGCCAGCAGCCCCGGGACAGGGCTTTACACCGGGGAGCTGTTTTTT
NA,once,TRBJ1-2,TRBV4-3,CASTRTASGYTF,TGTGCCAGCACCCGGACAGCGTCTGGCTACACCTTC
TRBD1,NA,TRBJ2-3,TRBV27,CASSLGTGGGDTQYF,TGTGCCAGCTCCCTTGGGACAGGGGGAGGGGATACGCAGTATTTT
TRBD2,few,TRBJ2-5,TRBV24-1,CATSASGGYQETQYF,TGTGCCACCAGCGCTAGCGGGGGGTACCAAGAGACCCAGTACTTC
TRBD2,NA,TRBJ2-1,TRBV11-1,CASSLDRATSGTYNEQFF,TGTGCCAGCAGCTTAGATCGTGCGACTAGCGGGACCTACAATGAGCAGTTCTTC
NA,few,TRBJ2-1,TRBV4-3,CASSQDLRVLGEQFF,TGCGCCAGCAGCCAGGACCTTCGGGTCTTAGGTGAGCAGTTCTTC
TRBD1,few,TRBJ1-1,TRBV20-1,CSAERTGAYEAFF,TGCAGTGCTGAGCGGACAGGCGCATATGAAGCTTTCTTT
TRBD1,few,TRBJ1-2,TRBV10-3,CAISGGQGVGDF,TGTGCCATCAGTGGTGGACAGGGCGTCGGGGACTTC
TRBD2,few,TRBJ2-1,TRBV28,CASSFFQVAGADEQFF,TGTGCCAGCAGTTTTTTTCAGGTAGCGGGAGCAGATGAGCAGTTCTTC
NA,NA,TRBJ2-1,TRBV7-9,CASYRGNEQFF,TGTGCCAGCTACCGGGGCAATGAGCAGTTCTTC
TRBD2,medium-sized,TRBJ2-1,TRBV5-1,CASSSMLGTSDYNEQFF,TGCGCCAGCAGCTCTATGCTTGGGACTAGCGACTACAATGAGCAGTTCTTC
TRBD2,medium-sized,TRBJ2-3,TRBV19,CASSIVGTSTDTQYF,TGTGCCAGTAGTATAGTGGGGACTAGCACGGATACGCAGTATTTT
NA,medium-sized,TRBJ2-3,TRBV6-2/TRBV6-3,CASSSDPASTDTQYF,TGTGCCAGCAGTTCGGACCCCGCTAGCACAGATACGCAGTATTTT
NA,NA,TRBJ2-5,TRBV28,CASSLVGSLETQYF,TGTGCCAGCAGTTTGGTCGGGAGTTTAGAGACCCAGTACTTC
NA,few,TRBJ1-2,TRBV5-5,CASSFGAIPYYGYTF,TGTGCCAGCAGCTTTGGAGCGATACCCTACTATGGCTACACCTTC
NA,NA,TRBJ1-1,TRBV6-5,CASSSHGVGGTEAFF,TGTGCCAGCAGTTCCCATGGGGTTGGAGGCACTGAAGCTTTCTTT
TRBD1,few,TRBJ1-6,TRBV18,CASSPRQGEGSPLHF,TGTGCCAGCTCACCCAGACAGGGCGAGGGCTCACCCCTCCACTTT
NA,NA,TRBJ1-2,TRBV7-9,CASSSDSGDYGYTF,TGTGCCAGCAGCTCGGACAGCGGAGACTATGGCTACACCTTC